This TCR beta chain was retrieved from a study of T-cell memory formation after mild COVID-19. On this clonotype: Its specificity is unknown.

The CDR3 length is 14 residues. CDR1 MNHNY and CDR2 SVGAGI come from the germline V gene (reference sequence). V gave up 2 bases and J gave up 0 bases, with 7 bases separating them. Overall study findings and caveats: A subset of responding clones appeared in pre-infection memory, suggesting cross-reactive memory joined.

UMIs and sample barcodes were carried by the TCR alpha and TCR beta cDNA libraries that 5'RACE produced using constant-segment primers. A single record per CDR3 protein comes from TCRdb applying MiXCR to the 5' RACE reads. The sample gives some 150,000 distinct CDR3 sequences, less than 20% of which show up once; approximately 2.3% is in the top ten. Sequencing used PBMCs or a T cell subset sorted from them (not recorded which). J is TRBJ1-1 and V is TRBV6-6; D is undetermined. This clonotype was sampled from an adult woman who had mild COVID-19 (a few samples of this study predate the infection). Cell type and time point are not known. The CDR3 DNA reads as TGTGCCAGCAGTTACGTAGCTTTGAACACTGAAGCTTTCTTT. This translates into CASSYVALNTEAFF.